The 16 T cell receptor beta chains given below trace back to one sample, sequenced in a study of cytomegalovirus exposure and HLA in healthy donors. PCR involved 60 Vbeta and 13 Jbeta primers. The table came from immunoSEQ multiplex PCR; TCRdb's copy has only in-frame clones and leaves some out. The sample records tens of thousands of clones, 80% to 90% being singletons. The specimen sequenced was PBMCs. The receptor source for this set is a man under 40 in good health and CMV-seropositive.

This sequence joins TRBV5-4 and TRBJ2-4; D is perhaps TRBD2 (7 bases). The germline V and J ends were trimmed by 5 bases and 8 bases, with 17 bases remaining between them. The germline V gene has CDR1 SGHNT and CDR2 YYREEE (reference sequence). This CDR3 region has 14 residues. CDR3 sequence: CASSRGVAGDIQYF. CDR3 in DNA: TGTGCCAGCAGTAGGGGGGTCGCGGGAGACATTCAGTACTTC.

The V gene is TRBV18, the J gene TRBJ2-7, with a tentative D call TRBD2 (5 bases). The V and J ends lost 5 bases and 2 bases respectively, with 13 bases between them. Germline V CDR1 and CDR2: KGHSH, LQKENI. The CDR3 covers 14 residues. The CDR3: CASSEGVTAYEQYF. The CDR3 DNA sequence: TGTGCCAGCTCAGAGGGAGTCACTGCCTACGAGCAGTACTTC. The full variable domain, in which reference TRBV18 and TRBJ2-7 provide the parts outside the CDR3, is NAGVMQNPRHLVRRRGQEARLRCSPMKGHSHVYWYRQLPEEGLKFMVYLQKENIIDESGMPKERFSAEFPKEGPSILRIQQVVRGDSAAYFCASSEGVTAYEQYFGPGTRLTVT.

The chain has TRBV6-5 and TRBJ1-4, with 7 nucleotides matching TRBD1. The V segment lost 0 bases and the J segment 5 bases; nucleotides outside the gene matches: 6. CDR1 is MNHEY, CDR2 SVGAGI, per germline. The CDR3 runs to 16 residues. This CDR3 is CASSYSSGQWNEKLFF. For the CDR3, the DNA is TGTGCCAGCAGTTACTCATCGGGACAGTGGAATGAAAAACTGTTTTTT.

The chain couples TRBV18 to TRBJ2-7, with 8 bases lining up with TRBD1. CDR1 is KGHSH and CDR2 is LQKENI in the germline V gene. This CDR3 is 14 amino acids long. The trim removed 4 bases at V and 2 bases at J, leaving 4 bases unmatched. CDR3 nucleotides: TGTGCCAGCTCACTACAACAGGGGGCCTACGAGCAGTACTTC. Its protein is CASSLQQGAYEQYF.

The rearrangement uses TRBV6-5 and TRBJ2-1; TRBD2 is a possible D gene (6 bases). With 3 bases removed from V and 6 bases from J, the gap between germline ends came to 15 bases. This CDR3 is built from 15 residues. Germline loops: CDR1 MNHEY, CDR2 SVGAGI. CDR3 bases: TGTGCCAGCAGTTATTCATTCGGAGCGGGCAATGAGCAGTTCTTC. Translation: CASSYSFGAGNEQFF.

The chain couples TRBV7-9 to TRBJ1-5; 7 bases align to TRBD1. CDR3 size: 14 residues. Losses at the gene ends were 4 bases for V and 2 bases for J; bases not matched to a gene: 2. The germline V gene encodes CDR1 SEHNR and CDR2 FQNEAQ (reference sequence). The CDR3 is CASSSGTGNQPQHF. CDR3 in DNA: TGTGCCAGCAGCTCTGGGACAGGCAATCAGCCCCAGCATTTT.

This chain's CDR3 is CASSRPGGGNTIYF. The CDR3 DNA reads as TGTGCCAGCAGTCGCCCAGGGGGAGGAAACACCATATATTTT. The chain carries TRBV2 and TRBJ1-3, with 7 bases fitting TRBD1. The CDR3 spans 14 residues. Germline trimming cut 5 bases from V and 4 bases from J; bases unmatched to any gene: 5. CDR1 and CDR2 from the germline V gene are SNHLY and FYNNEI.

This chain joins TRBV27 and TRBJ1-3, with D possibly matching TRBD1 (5 bases). CDR1 and CDR2 (germline): MNHEY, SMNVEV (reference sequence). V was trimmed by 4 bases and J by 0 bases, leaving 7 bases between them. This CDR3 has 14 residues. Here the CDR3 DNA reads TGTGCCAGCAGTTCACAGGTCTCTGGAAACACCATATATTTT. It specifies CASSSQVSGNTIYF.

This clone was recorded a few times. The CDR3 DNA sequence: TGCGCCAGCAGCTTGGGGTCAGGTAGTAATTCCTACGAGCAGTACTTC. This encodes CASSLGSGSNSYEQYF. The chain joins TRBV5-1 to TRBJ2-7; D is ambiguous. Trimming left V 0 bases short and J 1 base short, with 14 bases between. This CDR3 spans 16 amino acids. Germline values: CDR1 SGHRS, CDR2 YFSETQ.

DNA of the CDR3: TGCGCCAGCAGCTCCGACTCCCTTTACGAGCAGTACTTC. Protein sequence: CASSSDSLYEQYF. V is TRBV5-1 and J is TRBJ2-7; D unclear. V gave up 3 bases and J gave up 4 bases, with 11 bases separating them. CDR3 size: 13 residues. The V gene's germline CDR1 is SGHRS and CDR2 YFSETQ.

The chain recombines TRBV29-1 with TRBJ2-7; D unresolved. This CDR3 is built from 12 residues. Trimming removed 1 base at V and 3 bases at J, with 7 bases between. Germline V gene lookup returns CDR1 SQVTM and CDR2 ANQGSEA. The CDR3 nucleotides are TGCAGCGTTGAAGGTCGGTTCTACGAGCAGTACTTC. This encodes CSVEGRFYEQYF.

This rearrangement joins TRBV28 to TRBJ1-1; perhaps TRBD1 as D (6 bases). Germline V gene sequence: CDR1 MDHEN, CDR2 SYDVKM. CDR3 length: 14 residues. V was clipped by 3 bases and J by 3 bases, with 11 bases between them. The CDR3 sequence is CASSLLSGDTEAFF. DNA of the CDR3: TGTGCCAGCAGTTTGCTTTCAGGGGACACTGAAGCTTTCTTT.

This clone is a singleton in its sample. The genes are TRBV5-5 and TRBJ2-5, with D possibly being TRBD2 (7 bases). With 7 bases removed from V and 7 bases from J, the gap between germline ends came to 17 bases. Germline assignment: CDR1 SGHKS and CDR2 YYEKEE (reference sequence). This CDR3 has 13 amino acids. The DNA of the CDR3 is TGTGCCAGCGCCGACAGAGGGGGGGGGACCCAGTACTTC. This encodes CASADRGGGTQYF.

This clone was detected a few times. The CDR3 loop is CASSQGPGGGLGTYEQYF. The CDR3 DNA reads TGCGCCAGCAGCCAAGGCCCGGGGGGGGGACTAGGGACCTACGAGCAGTACTTC. The chain carries TRBV4-1 and TRBJ2-7; 8 positions match TRBD2. V was clipped by 1 base and J by 2 bases; unmatched bases: 13. CDR1 is MGHRA and CDR2 is YSYEKL in the germline V gene. The CDR3 spans 18 residues.

V and J are TRBV28 and TRBJ1-1; 8 nucleotides agree with TRBD1. The V gene end was trimmed by 5 bases and the J gene end by 11 bases; junction bases not matched to a gene: 16. CDR3 length: 15 amino acids. The germline gives CDR1 MDHEN, CDR2 SYDVKM. As DNA, the CDR3 is TGTGCCAGCAGTCAACCCGGACAGGGTGTACTGAGTGCTTTCTTT. Translated: CASSQPGQGVLSAFF.

The V and J genes are TRBV6-5 and TRBJ2-7; 9 nucleotides line up with TRBD1. The V segment lost 4 bases and the J segment 1 base; nucleotides outside the gene matches: 5. Germline V gene sequence: CDR1 MNHEY, CDR2 SVGAGI. The CDR3 sequence is 15 residues long. CDR3 sequence reads: CASSWGQGRSYEQYF. The CDR3 DNA is TGTGCCAGCAGTTGGGGACAGGGAAGGTCCTACGAGCAGTACTTC.